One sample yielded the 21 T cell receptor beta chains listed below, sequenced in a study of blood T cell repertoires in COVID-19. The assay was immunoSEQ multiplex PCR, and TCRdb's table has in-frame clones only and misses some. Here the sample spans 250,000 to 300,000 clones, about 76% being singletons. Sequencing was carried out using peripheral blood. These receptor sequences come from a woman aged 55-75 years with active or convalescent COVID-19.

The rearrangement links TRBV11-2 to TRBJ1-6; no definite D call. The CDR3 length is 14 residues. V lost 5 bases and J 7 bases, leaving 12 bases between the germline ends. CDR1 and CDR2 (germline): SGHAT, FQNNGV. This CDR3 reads CASSQSGGNSPLHF. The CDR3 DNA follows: TGTGCCAGCAGCCAAAGCGGCGGAAATTCACCCCTCCACTTT.

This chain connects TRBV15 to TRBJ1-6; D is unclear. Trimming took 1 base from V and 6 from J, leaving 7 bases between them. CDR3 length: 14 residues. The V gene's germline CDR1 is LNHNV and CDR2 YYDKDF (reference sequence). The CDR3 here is CATSRGQSNSPLHF. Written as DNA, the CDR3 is TGTGCCACCAGCAGAGGGCAGTCTAATTCACCCCTCCACTTT. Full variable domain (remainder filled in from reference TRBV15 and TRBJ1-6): DAMVIQNPRYQVTQFGKPVTLSCSQTLNHNVMYWYQQKSSQAPKLLFHYYDKDFNNEADTPDNFQSRRPNTSFCFLDIRSPGLGDTAMYLCATSRGQSNSPLHFGNGTRLTVT.

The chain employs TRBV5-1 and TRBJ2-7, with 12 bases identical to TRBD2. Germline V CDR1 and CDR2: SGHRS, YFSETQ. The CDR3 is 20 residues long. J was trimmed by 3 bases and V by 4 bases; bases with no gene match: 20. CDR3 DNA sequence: TGCGCCAGCAGCCTTTGGTTGGTCTGGGTACTAGCGGGGGGTTTCTACGAGCAGTACTTC. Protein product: CASSLWLVWVLAGGFYEQYF. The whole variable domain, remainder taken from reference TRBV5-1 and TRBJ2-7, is KAGVTQTPRYLIKTRGQQVTLSCSPISGHRSVSWYQQTPGQGLQFLFEYFSETQRNKGNFPGRFSGRQFSNSRSEMNVSTLELGDSALYLCASSLWLVWVLAGGFYEQYFGPGTRLTVT.

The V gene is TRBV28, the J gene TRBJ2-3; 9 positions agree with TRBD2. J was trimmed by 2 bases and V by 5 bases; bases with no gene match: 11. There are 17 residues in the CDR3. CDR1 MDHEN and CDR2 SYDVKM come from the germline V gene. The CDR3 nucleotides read TGTGCCAGCAGTCCCAGCGGGGGGAGGGGGGACACAGATACGCAGTATTTT. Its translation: CASSPSGGRGDTDTQYF.

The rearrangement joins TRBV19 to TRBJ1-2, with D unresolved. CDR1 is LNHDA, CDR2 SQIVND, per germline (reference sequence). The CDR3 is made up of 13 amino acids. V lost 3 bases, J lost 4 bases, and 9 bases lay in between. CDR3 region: CASSIGGFYGYTF. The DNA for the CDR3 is TGTGCCAGTAGTATCGGCGGATTCTATGGCTACACCTTC.

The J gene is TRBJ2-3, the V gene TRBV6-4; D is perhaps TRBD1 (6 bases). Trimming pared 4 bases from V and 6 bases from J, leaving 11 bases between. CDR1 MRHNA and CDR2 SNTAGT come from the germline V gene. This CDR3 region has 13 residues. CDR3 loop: CASSVQGHDTQYF. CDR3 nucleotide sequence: TGTGCCAGCAGTGTACAGGGCCACGATACGCAGTATTTT.

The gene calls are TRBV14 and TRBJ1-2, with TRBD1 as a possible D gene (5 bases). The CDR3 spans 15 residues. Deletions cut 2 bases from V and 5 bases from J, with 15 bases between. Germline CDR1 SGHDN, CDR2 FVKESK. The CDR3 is CASSQIGAGGYGYTF. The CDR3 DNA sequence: TGTGCCAGCAGCCAAATCGGGGCCGGGGGTTATGGCTACACCTTC.

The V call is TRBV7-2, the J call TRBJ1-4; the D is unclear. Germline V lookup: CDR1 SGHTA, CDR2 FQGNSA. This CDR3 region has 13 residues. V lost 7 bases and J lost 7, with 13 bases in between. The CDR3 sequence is CASTTPGVEKLFF. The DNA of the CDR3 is TGTGCCAGCACCACTCCGGGTGTTGAAAAACTGTTTTTT. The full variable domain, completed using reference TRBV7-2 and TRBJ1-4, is GAGVSQSPSNKVTEKGKDVELRCDPISGHTALYWYRQSLGQGLEFLIYFQGNSAPDKSGLPSDRFSAERTGGSVSTLTIQRTQQEDSAVYLCASTTPGVEKLFFGSGTQLSVL.

Written as DNA, the CDR3 is TGTGCCAGCAGTTTGTTATTCGGGAATTATGGGCTCCACTTT. Its protein product is CASSLLFGNYGLHF. V usage is TRBV28 and J usage is TRBJ1-6; no reliable D call. Germline V gene sequence: CDR1 MDHEN, CDR2 SYDVKM. The germline V and J ends were trimmed by 3 bases and 16 bases, with 19 bases remaining between them. The CDR3 runs to 14 residues.

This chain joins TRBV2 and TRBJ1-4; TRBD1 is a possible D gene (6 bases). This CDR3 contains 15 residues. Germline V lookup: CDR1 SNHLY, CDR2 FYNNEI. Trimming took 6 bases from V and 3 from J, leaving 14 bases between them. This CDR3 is CASRIQGSPNEKLFF. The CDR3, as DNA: TGTGCCAGCAGGATCCAGGGGTCCCCTAATGAAAAACTGTTTTTT.

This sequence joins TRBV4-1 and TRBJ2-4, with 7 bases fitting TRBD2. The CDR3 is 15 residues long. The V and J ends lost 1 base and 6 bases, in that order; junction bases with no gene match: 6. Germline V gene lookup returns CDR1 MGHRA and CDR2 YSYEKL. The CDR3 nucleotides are TGCGCCAGCAGCCAAGGGACGGGAGGAGGAAACATTCAGTACTTC. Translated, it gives CASSQGTGGGNIQYF.

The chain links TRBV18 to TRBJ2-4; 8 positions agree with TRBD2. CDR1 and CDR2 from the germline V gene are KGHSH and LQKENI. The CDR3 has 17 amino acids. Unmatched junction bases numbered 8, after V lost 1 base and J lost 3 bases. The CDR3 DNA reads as TGTGCCAGCTCACCACGGATCGGGGGGGCGGGCAAAAACATTCAGTACTTC. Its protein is CASSPRIGGAGKNIQYF.

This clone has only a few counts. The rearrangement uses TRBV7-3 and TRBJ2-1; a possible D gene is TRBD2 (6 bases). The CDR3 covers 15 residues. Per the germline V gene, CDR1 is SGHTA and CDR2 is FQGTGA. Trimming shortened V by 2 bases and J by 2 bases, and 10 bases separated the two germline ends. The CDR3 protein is CASSLQPGAYNEQFF. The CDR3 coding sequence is TGTGCCAGCAGCTTACAGCCGGGGGCCTACAATGAGCAGTTCTTC.

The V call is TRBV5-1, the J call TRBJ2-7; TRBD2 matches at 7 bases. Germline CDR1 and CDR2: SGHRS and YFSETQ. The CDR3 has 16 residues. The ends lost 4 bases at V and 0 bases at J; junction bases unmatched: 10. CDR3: CASSQLAGDYSYEQYF. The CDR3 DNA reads TGCGCCAGCAGCCAATTGGCGGGGGACTACTCCTACGAGCAGTACTTC.

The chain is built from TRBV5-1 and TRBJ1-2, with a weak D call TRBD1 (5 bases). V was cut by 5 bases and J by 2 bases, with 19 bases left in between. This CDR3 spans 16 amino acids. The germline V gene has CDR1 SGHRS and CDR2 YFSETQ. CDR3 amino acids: CASRGGGEKKNYGYTF. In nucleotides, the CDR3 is TGCGCCAGCAGGGGAGGAGGGGAGAAGAAGAACTATGGCTACACCTTC.

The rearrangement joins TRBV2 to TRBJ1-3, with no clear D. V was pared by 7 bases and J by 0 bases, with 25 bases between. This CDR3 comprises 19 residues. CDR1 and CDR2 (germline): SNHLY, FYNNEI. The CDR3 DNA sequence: TGTGCCAGCAAGGGCGGTAGAGGAGGTTTTCCGACCTCTGGAAACACCATATATTTT. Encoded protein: CASKGGRGGFPTSGNTIYF. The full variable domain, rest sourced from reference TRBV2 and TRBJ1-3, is EPEVTQTPSHQVTQMGQEVILRCVPISNHLYFYWYRQILGQKVEFLVSFYNNEISEKSEIFDDQFSVERPDGSNFTLKIRSTKLEDSAMYFCASKGGRGGFPTSGNTIYFGEGSWLTVV.

CDR3 sequence reads: CASSQDPGQTGVPMLAKNIQYF. The CDR3 DNA reads as TGTGCCAGCAGCCAAGATCCGGGACAGACGGGGGTCCCGATGCTAGCCAAAAACATTCAGTACTTC. The chain recombines TRBV14 with TRBJ2-4, with D possibly being TRBD1 (7 bases). Germline V gene lookup returns CDR1 SGHDN and CDR2 FVKESK. The CDR3 spans 22 residues. Between the trimmed V and J ends, which lost 0 bases and 0 bases, there was a span of 27 bases.

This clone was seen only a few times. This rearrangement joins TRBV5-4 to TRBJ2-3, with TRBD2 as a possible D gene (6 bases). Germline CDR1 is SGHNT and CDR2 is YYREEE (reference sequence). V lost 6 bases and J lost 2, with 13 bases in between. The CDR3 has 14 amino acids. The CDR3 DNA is TGTGCCAGCACCGGCGGGACTTTCACAGATACGCAGTATTTT. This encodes CASTGGTFTDTQYF. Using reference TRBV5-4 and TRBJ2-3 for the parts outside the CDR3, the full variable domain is ETGVTQSPTHLIKTRGQQVTLRCSSQSGHNTVSWYQQALGQGPQFIFQYYREEENGRGNFPPRFSGLQFPNYSSELNVNALELDDSALYLCASTGGTFTDTQYFGPGTRLTVL.

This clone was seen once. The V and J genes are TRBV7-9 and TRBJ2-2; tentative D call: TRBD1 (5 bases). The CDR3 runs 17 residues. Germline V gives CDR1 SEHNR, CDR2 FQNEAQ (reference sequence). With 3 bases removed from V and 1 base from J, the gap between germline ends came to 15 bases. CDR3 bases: TGTGCCAGCAGCTTTAAAGGGGCAGGGTTGAACACCGGGGAGCTGTTTTTT. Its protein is CASSFKGAGLNTGELFF.

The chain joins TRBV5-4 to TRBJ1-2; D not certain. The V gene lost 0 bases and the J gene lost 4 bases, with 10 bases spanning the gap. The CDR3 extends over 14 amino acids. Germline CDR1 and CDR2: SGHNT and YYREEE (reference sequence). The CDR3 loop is CASSLARGSYGYTF. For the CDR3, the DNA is TGTGCCAGCAGCTTGGCTCGGGGTAGCTATGGCTACACCTTC.

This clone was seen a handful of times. In DNA form, the CDR3 reads TGTGCCACCAGTGACAACAGGGGGGCTGAAGCTTTCTTT. As protein: CATSDNRGAEAFF. V and J are TRBV24-1 and TRBJ1-1, with 8 nucleotides matching TRBD1. With V trimmed by 4 bases and J by 6 bases, 3 bases remained unmatched. CDR3 length: 13 amino acids. CDR1 is KGHDR and CDR2 is SFDVKD in the germline V gene.